This TCR beta chain was identified during a study of T cell responses to AZD1222 COVID-19 vaccine. The CDR3 length is 13 residues. V was cut by 4 bases and J by 5 bases, with 13 bases left in between. Germline-derived CDR1 and CDR2 are SGHRS and YFSETQ. About this clone: What it binds is not known.

TCRdb's copy holds only in-frame clones and misses some; the assay was immunoSEQ multiplex PCR. Among around 58,000 clones listed, 89% were seen once. Study-level points and caveats: Most donors were white British and more were female, and clonal diversity was possibly underestimated. Spike-wide coverage was observed for vaccine-associated CD4 TCRs, with dominant responses at 160-218 and 743-854. Among those given AZD1222, only five or six were seropositive at baseline. Scientists sampled the repertoires only once the peak T cell response had passed.

The rearrangement uses TRBV5-1 and TRBJ2-7; no firm D call. The sample in question was peripheral blood, obtained 28 days after the second AZD1222 dose. This TCR was recovered from an adult who received the AZD1222 COVID-19 vaccine. The CDR3 loop reads CASSPQSQDEQYF. DNA of the CDR3: TGCGCCAGCAGCCCCCAAAGTCAGGACGAGCAGTACTTC.